These T cell receptor beta chains were read from a single sample in a study of T cells in localized non-small cell lung cancer. The method was immunoSEQ multiplex PCR; TCRdb's version includes in-frame clones alone and lacks a portion of them. The sample has 13,000 to 15,000 clones, roughly 90% seen once. Sequencing was performed on peripheral blood mononuclear cells, taken before any cancer treatment. These receptors originate from a man aged 40 to 70 with stage III lung adenocarcinoma. CDR3s include the opening cysteine and the closing phenylalanine or tryptophan. Fields, in order: D gene, V gene, CDR3 length, J gene, CDR3 protein. D genes are given only for firm matches.

TRBD1	TRBV11-2	15	TRBJ2-1	CASSRPGQDHNEQFF
TRBD1	TRBV7-2	14	TRBJ2-5	CASSPGQGRETQYF
NA	TRBV7-9	15	TRBJ2-3	CASGAVQGHADTQYF
NA	TRBV5-1	15	TRBJ2-1	CASSFDSNSYNEQFF
NA	TRBV5-8	12	TRBJ1-5	CASSLDWGPQHF
NA	TRBV20-1	10	TRBJ1-2	CGTDAYGYTF
NA	TRBV7-6	14	TRBJ2-7	CASSLNTAPYEQYF
TRBD2	TRBV28	14	TRBJ2-7	CASSQSGASREQYF
NA	TRBV19	14	TRBJ2-2	CASSMSANTGELFF
NA	TRBV2	14	TRBJ2-1	CASSDVRAGNEQFF
NA	TRBV18	13	TRBJ1-1	CASSPGINTEAFF
TRBD1	TRBV19	17	TRBJ1-1	CASSMIGQGLLDTEAFF
TRBD1	TRBV7-3	14	TRBJ1-2	CASSATGGYDGYTF
NA	TRBV29-1	12	TRBJ2-5	CSVEPNQETQYF
NA	TRBV7-9	15	TRBJ1-4	CASSYPGLRNEKLFF
NA	TRBV5-1	15	TRBJ1-1	CASKGPGMTNTEAFF
TRBD2	TRBV7-9	16	TRBJ2-1	CASSLESGIPYNEQFF
NA	TRBV18	14	TRBJ2-7	CASSPQVSSYEQYF
NA	TRBV7-2	15	TRBJ2-1	CASSLVRSSYNEQFF
NA	TRBV28	10	TRBJ2-5	CARTGETQYF
NA	TRBV28	14	TRBJ2-7	CASRPGGGAYEQYF
TRBD1	TRBV4-3	18	TRBJ2-7	CASSQDWAGGLLIQEQYF
TRBD2	TRBV18	14	TRBJ2-7	CASSLAGNNYEQYF
NA	TRBV19	16	TRBJ2-2	CASSIMGRDSGGELFF
NA	TRBV27	13	TRBJ1-2	CASSLSADYGYTF
NA	TRBV2	15	TRBJ2-1	CASSEFLGRYNEQFF
NA	TRBV6-5	14	TRBJ1-5	CASSPSGGNQPQHF
NA	TRBV28	14	TRBJ1-1	CASSLLRVNTEAFF
NA	TRBV5-1	13	TRBJ2-7	CASSLGGTFEQYF
NA	TRBV7-2	15	TRBJ1-1	CASSSEINTNTEAFF
TRBD1	TRBV10-3	14	TRBJ2-3	CVTKGGIVTDTQYF
NA	TRBV7-2	15	TRBJ2-7	CASSVGLSGSYEQYF
NA	TRBV2	13	TRBJ2-7	CASSEVRTQPQYF
TRBD1	TRBV18	14	TRBJ2-5	CASSPDRATETQYF
NA	TRBV5-1	14	TRBJ2-1	CASSLGLENNEQFF